Listed below are T cell receptor beta chains from one sample, sequenced in a study of blood T cell repertoires in COVID-19. Here immunoSEQ multiplex PCR was the method, and the copy in TCRdb shows in-frame clones only, minus some. Of some 350,000 clones listed, about nine tenths were seen once; the top ten hold about 6%. Sequenced material: peripheral blood. These receptors were collected from a woman in her forties or fifties with COVID-19, enrolled during active disease. CDR3s include the opening cysteine and the closing phenylalanine or tryptophan. The D gene is left open where the match is weak. Rows may omit the clone size; those that give it use once, few, many or a size class.

cdr3_nt,cdr3_aa,v_call,d_call,clone_size,j_call
TGTGCCAGCTCACGAGGGCAGCAAAATCAGCCCCAGCATTTT,CASSRGQQNQPQHF,TRBV18,.,.,TRBJ1-5
TGTGCCAGCAGCCAGAAGACAGGGGGGTTATACGAGCAGTACTTC,CASSQKTGGLYEQYF,TRBV14,TRBD1,few,TRBJ2-7
TGTGCCAGCAGCTTGAACAGGATGAACACTGAAGCTTTCTTT,CASSLNRMNTEAFF,TRBV5-6,.,.,TRBJ1-1
TGTGCCAGCAGCTTAGCTACCCCAGATGGCGGCTACACCTTC,CASSLATPDGGYTF,TRBV7-2,.,.,TRBJ1-2
TGTGCCAGCAGTCCCTGGACAGGAGCTAACTATGGCTACACCTTC,CASSPWTGANYGYTF,TRBV6-2/TRBV6-3,TRBD1,.,TRBJ1-2
TGCGCCAGCAGCTTACAGGGGTCAACCTACGAGCAGTACTTC,CASSLQGSTYEQYF,TRBV5-1,TRBD1,.,TRBJ2-7
TGTGCCAGTAGTATGAGGACAGCCTATAGCAATCAGCCCCAGCATTTT,CASSMRTAYSNQPQHF,TRBV19,.,.,TRBJ1-5
TGTGCCAGCAGTGTCGCTCTGGGGGCGGGGGGAATGGCGCAGTACTTC,CASSVALGAGGMAQYF,TRBV6-1,TRBD2,.,TRBJ2-7
TGTGCCAGCAGCCCCTATCTAACGGGATCCGCGTCGGAGACCCAGTACTTC,CASSPYLTGSASETQYF,TRBV7-2,.,.,TRBJ2-5
TGTGCCAGCCAGGTGTCCTCACTAGCTACAGATACGCAGTATTTT,CASQVSSLATDTQYF,TRBV2,.,.,TRBJ2-3
TGTGCCAGCAGGAGGGAACAGATTAATGAAAAACTGTTTTTT,CASRREQINEKLFF,TRBV6-5,.,.,TRBJ1-4
TGTGCCAGCAGCCTCAGGGCCGGGACAGCCTACGAGCAGTACTTC,CASSLRAGTAYEQYF,TRBV5-6,TRBD1,.,TRBJ2-7
TGTGCCAGCAGCCAAGGACAGGGGGGCTATGAGCAGTTCTTC,CASSQGQGGYEQFF,TRBV4-2,TRBD1,few,TRBJ2-1
TGCAGTGCTAGTTTACGGGAGAATTTGGGCACAGATACGCAGTATTTT,CSASLRENLGTDTQYF,TRBV20-1,.,.,TRBJ2-3
TGTGCCAGCAGCTCCCAACAGGGGTATGGCTACACCTTC,CASSSQQGYGYTF,TRBV5-5,TRBD1,.,TRBJ1-2
TGTGCCAGCAGCCAAGCGGGACTAGCGAACGAGCAGTACTTC,CASSQAGLANEQYF,TRBV14,TRBD2,.,TRBJ2-7
TGTGCCAGCAGTGACAGGGGGCTCGGAACCGGGGAGCTGTTTTTT,CASSDRGLGTGELFF,TRBV6-4,TRBD1,.,TRBJ2-2
TGTGCCAGCAGCGTAACGCCGGGACTAGCGCCGGTCGGGCCCCAGTACTTC,CASSVTPGLAPVGPQYF,TRBV7-9,TRBD2,.,TRBJ2-5
TGTGCCAGCACCTCGGGGAAGACCCAGTACTTC,CASTSGKTQYF,TRBV11-1,.,.,TRBJ2-5
TGTGCCTGGGACAGGGGGCCGGGAAACACCATATATTTT,CAWDRGPGNTIYF,TRBV30,TRBD1,.,TRBJ1-3
TGTGCCAGCAGTGAAAATAGCGCTTCCTACAATGAGCAGTTCTTC,CASSENSASYNEQFF,TRBV2,.,once,TRBJ2-1
TGTGCCAGCAGCCTTTTAGTCGGGGAGCTGTTTTTT,CASSLLVGELFF,TRBV5-4,.,few,TRBJ2-2
TGTGCCAGCAGCGTAGCCGGGACAGCGAACACTGAAGCTTTCTTT,CASSVAGTANTEAFF,TRBV7-2,TRBD1,.,TRBJ1-1
TGTGCCAGCAGGAGGGTATTCTATGAAAAACTGTTTTTT,CASRRVFYEKLFF,TRBV7-9,.,.,TRBJ1-4
TGTGCCAGCAGCTTAAACCCATACCTGACAGACTCTGAAGCTTTCTTT,CASSLNPYLTDSEAFF,TRBV7-3,.,.,TRBJ1-1
TGTGCCAGCAGTCTCCGGCGGGTGAACACTGAAGCTTTCTTT,CASSLRRVNTEAFF,TRBV6-5,.,.,TRBJ1-1
TGCGCCAGTCACCTGAGCTCCTACAATGAGCAGTTCTTC,CASHLSSYNEQFF,TRBV5-1,.,.,TRBJ2-1
TGTGCCAGCAGCTTGGGCGTCAATCAGCCCCAGCATTTT,CASSLGVNQPQHF,TRBV5-4,.,.,TRBJ1-5
TGTGCCAGCAGCTTGCGCGGGGACCGCCTTACCTACGAGCAGTACTTC,CASSLRGDRLTYEQYF,TRBV5-4,.,.,TRBJ2-7
TGTGCCAGCAGTGGAAACAGAAACATGAACACTGAAGCTTTCTTT,CASSGNRNMNTEAFF,TRBV25-1,.,.,TRBJ1-1
TGCGCCAGCAGCTCCCGGGTCATCGATGAGCAGTTCTTC,CASSSRVIDEQFF,TRBV5-1,.,.,TRBJ2-1
TGTGCCAGCAGCCAAGAACTCCGGCTAGCGGGAGTAATAGATACGCAGTATTTT,CASSQELRLAGVIDTQYF,TRBV3-1/TRBV3-2,TRBD2,.,TRBJ2-3
TGTGCCAGCAGCTCAAGAGTCGGGGGGCGATTCAATGAGCAGTTCTTC,CASSSRVGGRFNEQFF,TRBV14,.,.,TRBJ2-1
TGTGCCAGCAGCCCAGCGGGTAGCACAGATACGCAGTATTTT,CASSPAGSTDTQYF,TRBV4-2,.,.,TRBJ2-3
TGTGCCAGCAGTCGACTAGCCAAAAACATTCAGTACTTC,CASSRLAKNIQYF,TRBV6-2/TRBV6-3,.,.,TRBJ2-4
TGTGCCAGCAGCTCGGGACAGGGGAATTACAATCAGCCCCAGCATTTT,CASSSGQGNYNQPQHF,TRBV7-9,TRBD1,.,TRBJ1-5
TGTGCCAGCACGGGGAGTCCTAACTATGGCTACACCTTC,CASTGSPNYGYTF,TRBV2,.,.,TRBJ1-2
TGTGCCAGTAGTATGGGCAGGGCCAACTATGGCTACACCTTC,CASSMGRANYGYTF,TRBV19,.,.,TRBJ1-2
TGTGCCAGCAGGCTAGCGGGAGTCTACAATGAGCAGTTCTTC,CASRLAGVYNEQFF,TRBV2,TRBD2,once,TRBJ2-1
TGTGCCAGCAGTTATAGCGGGAGGAACTACGAGCAGTACTTC,CASSYSGRNYEQYF,TRBV27,TRBD2,.,TRBJ2-7
TGTGCCAGCAGGCCTCAGGTTGTGGACACCGGGGAGCTGTTTTTT,CASRPQVVDTGELFF,TRBV11-2,.,.,TRBJ2-2
TGTGCCAGCAGTTTTAGCGGGGGGATTCAGTACTTC,CASSFSGGIQYF,TRBV12-3/TRBV12-4,TRBD2,.,TRBJ2-4
TGTGCCTCGAATCGGGGCGGGAGGTTCACAGATACGCAGTATTTT,CASNRGGRFTDTQYF,TRBV11-3,TRBD2,.,TRBJ2-3
TGTGCCAGTAGTATAGTTACAGAACAAGAGACCCAGTACTTC,CASSIVTEQETQYF,TRBV19,.,.,TRBJ2-5
TGCGCCACCTCAGGGGGACTAGCGGGAGTTTTAATCTACAATGAGCAGTTCTTC,CATSGGLAGVLIYNEQFF,TRBV10-1,TRBD2,.,TRBJ2-1
TGTGCCAGCAGTTACTTGGATAGCGGGACAGATACGCAGTATTTT,CASSYLDSGTDTQYF,TRBV6-2/TRBV6-3,TRBD2,.,TRBJ2-3
TGCGCCAGCAGGGGACTAGCGGGAGTAGGAGAGACCCAGTACTTC,CASRGLAGVGETQYF,TRBV10-2,TRBD2,.,TRBJ2-5